These T cell receptor beta chains were read from a single sample in a study of T cell responses to AZD1222 COVID-19 vaccine. TCRdb keeps only in-frame clones here, not all; method: immunoSEQ multiplex PCR. This table holds about 35,000 clones, 86% found once. The input for sequencing was peripheral blood, taken on day 0 of AZD1222 vaccination. These receptors were collected from an adult in good health. CDR3s include the opening cysteine and the closing phenylalanine or tryptophan. D genes are given only for firm matches. Where a row states a size, it is once, few, many or the class of an expanded clone; other rows omit it.

j_gene	abundance	d_gene	v_gene	CDR3aa	CDR3nt
TRBJ2-3	NA	TRBD1	TRBV24-1	CATSEPGTGGSTDTQYF	TGTGCCACCAGTGAACCCGGGACAGGGGGAAGCACAGATACGCAGTATTTT
TRBJ1-1	NA	NA	TRBV7-9	CASSDGQRVKAFF	TGTGCCAGCAGCGACGGACAGCGCGTGAAAGCTTTCTTT
TRBJ1-4	NA	NA	TRBV5-4	CASSLRNEKLFF	TGTGCCAGCAGCTTGCGTAATGAAAAACTGTTTTTT
TRBJ2-3	medium-sized	NA	TRBV6-4	CASSEAGSGTDTQYF	TGTGCCAGCAGTGAGGCTGGTAGCGGCACAGATACGCAGTATTTT
TRBJ1-2	NA	TRBD1	TRBV18	CASSHDREHGYTF	TGTGCCAGCTCTCATGACAGGGAACATGGCTACACCTTC
TRBJ2-3	few	NA	TRBV13	CASSLGPTDTQYF	TGTGCCAGCAGCTTAGGTCCTACAGATACGCAGTATTTT
TRBJ2-1	NA	TRBD2	TRBV19	CASKVGGEGNEQFF	TGTGCCAGTAAAGTAGGCGGGGAGGGGAATGAGCAGTTCTTC
TRBJ1-2	NA	NA	TRBV6-1	CASSETTAYGYTF	TGTGCCAGCAGTGAGACCACAGCTTATGGCTACACCTTC
TRBJ2-5	NA	TRBD2	TRBV9	CASSVGLAGFQETQYF	TGTGCCAGCAGCGTAGGCCTAGCGGGCTTCCAAGAGACCCAGTACTTC
TRBJ1-1	few	TRBD1	TRBV18	CASSLGQGAEAFF	TGTGCCAGCTCACTGGGACAGGGGGCTGAAGCTTTCTTT
TRBJ1-1	few	NA	TRBV11-3	CAERSSMGSEAFF	TGTGCCGAACGGAGTTCAATGGGCTCTGAAGCTTTCTTT
TRBJ2-2	NA	NA	TRBV7-3	CASSLFRGGELFF	TGTGCCAGCAGCTTATTTCGGGGCGGGGAGCTGTTTTTT
TRBJ1-4	NA	TRBD1	TRBV5-5	CASSRTGTNEKLFF	TGTGCCAGCAGCCGGACAGGAACTAATGAAAAACTGTTTTTT
TRBJ2-1	NA	NA	TRBV9	CASSVEEPKDEQFF	TGTGCCAGCAGCGTAGAAGAGCCGAAGGATGAGCAGTTCTTC
TRBJ2-1	once	NA	TRBV29-1	CSGFMGEQFF	TGCAGCGGTTTTATGGGGGAGCAGTTCTTC
TRBJ2-5	NA	NA	TRBV4-3	CASSQDLSAQTQYF	TGCGCCAGCAGCCAAGATTTATCCGCCCAGACCCAGTACTTC
TRBJ1-2	NA	TRBD1	TRBV30	CAWSPDRHYGYTF	TGTGCCTGGAGTCCGGACAGGCACTATGGCTACACCTTC
TRBJ2-5	few	NA	TRBV7-3	CASPDSGEQETQYF	TGTGCCAGCCCCGACTCAGGGGAACAAGAGACCCAGTACTTC
TRBJ1-2	NA	NA	TRBV28	CASISAGGSYTF	TGTGCCAGCATCTCTGCAGGCGGGTCCTACACCTTC
TRBJ1-5	NA	NA	TRBV19	CASRSGNQPQHF	TGTGCCAGTAGATCGGGCAATCAGCCCCAGCATTTT
TRBJ2-6	NA	NA	TRBV7-2	CASSFGQTGANVLTF	TGTGCCAGCAGCTTTGGACAGACTGGGGCCAACGTCCTGACTTTC
TRBJ1-2	NA	NA	TRBV7-9	CASSLAQAGVYGYTF	TGTGCCAGCAGCTTAGCGCAGGCCGGCGTCTATGGCTACACCTTC
TRBJ1-2	NA	NA	TRBV5-1	CASSPFGGGYTF	TGCGCCAGCAGCCCCTTCGGGGGCGGCTACACCTTC
TRBJ1-1	few	TRBD1	TRBV7-2	CASSLVGGKGNTEAFF	TGTGCCAGCAGCTTAGTAGGGGGCAAAGGGAACACTGAAGCTTTCTTT
TRBJ1-5	NA	NA	TRBV9	CASSVGLNQPQHF	TGTGCCAGCAGCGTAGGCCTCAATCAGCCCCAGCATTTT
TRBJ2-1	NA	NA	TRBV7-9	CASSSLAPALEGYNEQFF	TGTGCCAGCAGCTCATTAGCCCCCGCACTGGAGGGGTACAATGAGCAGTTCTTC
TRBJ1-1	NA	NA	TRBV28	CASIRGVLNTEAFF	TGTGCCAGCATCCGAGGGGTGTTGAACACTGAAGCTTTCTTT
TRBJ1-5	NA	TRBD1	TRBV19	CASSILTGFDNQPQHF	TGTGCCAGTAGTATTCTGACAGGGTTCGACAATCAGCCCCAGCATTTT
TRBJ2-7	NA	NA	TRBV19	CASSIGGTYEQYF	TGTGCCAGTAGTATAGGGGGTACCTACGAGCAGTACTTC
TRBJ2-2	NA	TRBD2	TRBV7-3	CASSHRLAGVSGELFF	TGTGCCAGCAGCCATAGACTAGCGGGAGTTAGCGGGGAGCTGTTTTTT
TRBJ2-6	once	NA	TRBV28	CASSPNSGANVLTF	TGTGCCAGCAGCCCAAACTCTGGGGCCAACGTCCTGACTTTC
TRBJ2-1	NA	TRBD1	TRBV6-5	CASSRGQAWAGEQFF	TGTGCCAGCAGCAGGGGACAGGCCTGGGCAGGGGAGCAGTTCTTC
TRBJ2-3	NA	NA	TRBV2	CASRWGIDTQYF	TGTGCCAGCCGTTGGGGAATAGATACGCAGTATTTT
TRBJ2-2	NA	TRBD1	TRBV5-6	CASSTKDRGRTGELFF	TGTGCCAGCAGCACTAAGGACAGGGGGCGAACCGGGGAGCTGTTTTTT
TRBJ1-2	NA	NA	TRBV7-8	CASSPSTAYNYGYTF	TGTGCCAGCAGCCCATCGACAGCATATAACTATGGCTACACCTTC
TRBJ2-7	NA	NA	TRBV6-1	CASSEEASFYEQYF	TGTGCCAGCAGTGAAGAGGCATCGTTTTACGAGCAGTACTTC
TRBJ1-2	NA	TRBD1	TRBV7-9	CASSAGTDLNYGYTF	TGTGCCAGCAGCGCCGGGACAGACCTTAACTATGGCTACACCTTC
TRBJ2-7	NA	NA	TRBV11-2	CASSLKTLDEQYF	TGTGCCAGCAGCTTAAAGACGTTGGACGAGCAGTACTTC
TRBJ1-4	once	NA	TRBV19	CASTGNSPNEKLFF	TGTGCCAGTACGGGGAACTCGCCTAATGAAAAACTGTTTTTT
TRBJ1-2	NA	NA	TRBV30	CAWSPSYGYTF	TGTGCCTGGAGTCCAAGTTATGGCTACACCTTC
TRBJ2-1	NA	TRBD2	TRBV6-6	CASRLGTSSYNEQFF	TGTGCCAGCAGACTCGGGACTAGCTCCTACAATGAGCAGTTCTTC
TRBJ2-1	NA	TRBD2	TRBV2	CASGGAYNEQFF	TGTGCCAGCGGGGGGGCCTACAATGAGCAGTTCTTC
TRBJ1-6	NA	NA	TRBV19	CASSKSPSGFVRSPLHF	TGTGCCAGTAGTAAATCTCCTTCAGGGTTTGTGCGTTCACCCCTCCACTTT
TRBJ1-6	NA	NA	TRBV6-5	CASSYSAGEGNSPLHF	TGTGCCAGCAGTTATTCAGCGGGCGAGGGTAATTCACCCCTCCACTTT
TRBJ2-1	NA	TRBD2	TRBV7-3	CASSSLSGGPNEQFF	TGTGCCAGCAGCTCCCTTAGCGGGGGGCCAAATGAGCAGTTCTTC
TRBJ2-7	NA	NA	TRBV4-2	CASSQESGYEQYF	TGTGCCAGCAGCCAAGAGAGCGGCTACGAGCAGTACTTC
TRBJ1-2	NA	NA	TRBV5-4	CASSPRDRNYGYTF	TGTGCCAGCAGCCCACGCGACAGAAACTATGGCTACACCTTC
TRBJ2-6	NA	NA	TRBV3-1/TRBV3-2	CASSPLLAGANVLTF	TGTGCCAGCAGCCCCCTGTTGGCAGGGGCCAACGTCCTGACTTTC
TRBJ2-2	NA	NA	TRBV7-3	CASSPRRAGELFF	NA
TRBJ2-5	NA	TRBD2	TRBV4-1	CASSQLAAQETQYF	TGCGCCAGCAGCCAACTAGCGGCGCAAGAGACCCAGTACTTC
TRBJ1-2	NA	TRBD1	TRBV10-3	CAISEQAPGQSNYGYTF	TGTGCCATCAGTGAGCAAGCACCGGGACAGTCTAACTATGGCTACACCTTC